This T cell receptor (beta chain) was captured in a study of metastatic and nonmetastatic thyroid tumors. Study details: A comparison of repertoires was made across blood and tumor or nodule tissue from malignant and benign thyroid patients.

Remarks on this clone: Its antigen is unknown.

Methods used by the authors: Clinicopathological groups differed in CDR3, with these differences serving to build a distant-metastasis classifier for papillary thyroid cancer. TCRdb ran MiXCR on the PCR reads. The V and J calls were determined by TCRdb, not by the authors. The sample shows about 59,000 clones, around 15% of them seen only once. Every patient was untreated before thyroid surgery. Study-level results: Compared with benign nodules, malignant thyroid tumors were reported to have significantly higher TCR beta diversity in both blood and tumor.

The CDR3 has 17 amino acids. V gave up 6 bases and J gave up 1 base, with 19 bases separating them. CDR1 is SGDLS, CDR2 YYNGEE, per germline. The TCR was taken from a male donor with papillary thyroid cancer or a benign thyroid nodule (not recorded which). Some clones in this sample may be carry-over from other donors' samples. This chain joins TRBV9 and TRBJ2-2, with D possibly TRBD1 on 6 matching bases. Sequencing was done on a sample of blood. CDR3 in amino acids: CASTPRTVERNTGELFF. DNA for the CDR3: TGTGCCAGCACCCCCCGGACAGTGGAAAGGAACACCGGGGAGCTGTTTTTT.